The TCR beta chain described here comes from a study of OX40 agonist ivuxolimab in advanced cancers. A word on this clone: The sample contains more than one DNA sequence encoding this CDR3.

Germline CDR1 reads SGHNT; CDR2 reads YYREEE (reference sequence). Trimming at V came to 2 bases and at J to 0 bases, leaving 5 bases not matched to a gene. The CDR3 covers 16 residues. Only in-frame clones appear in the TCRdb table, and some are missing; sequencing was by immunoSEQ multiplex PCR. The sample contains fewer than 80,000 clones, 70% to 90% of which appear only once. The rearrangement joins TRBV5-4 to TRBJ2-3, with TRBD2 matching over 8 bases. This sequence originates from an adult with an advanced solid tumor such as melanoma, head and neck, liver or kidney cancer. Sample: CD4+ or CD8+ T cells sorted from blood, taken in a trial of the OX40 agonist ivuxolimab. The CDR3 nucleotides are TGTGCCAGCAGCTTACGGCTAGCGGGCAGCACAGATACGCAGTATTTT. It encodes CASSLRLAGSTDTQYF.